Listed here are 27 T cell receptor beta chains from one sample, sequenced in a study of CXCR3-negative and CXCR3-positive naive CD8 T cells. The libraries of TRB cDNA were constructed through 5' RACE using UMI labels. TCRdb reprocessed the 5' RACE reads, keeping one entry per CDR3 protein, no DNA. The sample totals approximately 66,000 distinct CDR3 sequences. Sample: naive CXCR3- CD8+ T cells from blood. Subset reported: CD45RO-CCR7+CD27+CD95- naive CD8+ T cells lacking CXCR3 (TNR3-). The receptors derive from a human donor in good health. Some clones in this sample may be carry-over from other donors' samples.

CDR3: CSARDRGYEQYF. The V gene is TRBV20-1, the J gene TRBJ2-7; the TCRdb call, TRBD1, lacks DNA for checking. There are 12 residues in the CDR3. Germline V gives CDR1 DFQATT, CDR2 SNEGSKA (reference sequence).

The V call is TRBV4-1, the J call TRBJ2-2; absent DNA, TCRdb's TRBD2 call cannot be checked. The CDR3 is 14 residues long. CDR1 MGHRA and CDR2 YSYEKL come from the germline V gene. CDR3 sequence: CASSPSGNTGELFF.

This chain joins TRBV28 and TRBJ1-3; TCRdb returns TRBD1, unconfirmable since there is no DNA. The CDR3 is 14 amino acids. CDR1 and CDR2 (germline): MDHEN, SYDVKM. CDR3 sequence: CASSPRGPGNTIYF.

The chain employs TRBV27 and TRBJ2-7; checking the TCRdb D call of TRBD1 is not possible without DNA. CDR3 length: 13 amino acids. The germline gives CDR1 MNHEY, CDR2 SMNVEV (reference sequence). This CDR3 reads CASTSGLTYEQYF.

The chain is built from TRBV23-1 and TRBJ2-2; without DNA, the TCRdb call of TRBD1 cannot be checked. TRBV23-1 is an ORF, with its function uncertain. The CDR3 covers 15 residues. The CDR3 sequence: CASSQYRGNTGELFF.

The V and J genes are TRBV19 and TRBJ1-1. CDR3 length: 14 amino acids. Germline loops: CDR1 LNHDA, CDR2 SQIVND (reference sequence). CDR3 loop: CASSIGGTNTEAFF. Using reference TRBV19 and TRBJ1-1 for the parts outside the CDR3, the full variable domain is DGGITQSPKYLFRKEGQNVTLSCEQNLNHDAMYWYRQDPGQGLRLIYYSQIVNDFQKGDIAEGYSVSREKKESFPLTVTSAQKNPTAFYLCASSIGGTNTEAFFGQGTRLTVV.

The chain recombines TRBV7-9 with TRBJ2-2; TCRdb reports TRBD2, a call that lacks DNA to check it against. CDR3 length: 17 residues. Per the germline V gene, CDR1 is SEHNR and CDR2 is FQNEAQ (reference sequence). CDR3 protein: CASSLAQTGALTGELFF.

V gene TRBV28 combines with J gene TRBJ1-1; TCRdb outputs TRBD1, but without DNA this stays unchecked. The CDR3 is 14 residues long. The germline V gene encodes CDR1 MDHEN and CDR2 SYDVKM. The CDR3 region is CASSFTGFVTEAFF.

J is TRBJ2-5 and V is TRBV7-9; TCRdb picks TRBD1, but there is no DNA to check that call. Germline values: CDR1 SEHNR, CDR2 FQNEAQ (reference sequence). There are 16 residues in the CDR3. The CDR3 region is CASSMTRDSYQETQYF.

The V gene is TRBV14, the J gene TRBJ2-3. Germline V CDR1 and CDR2: SGHDN, FVKESK. CDR3 size: 15 residues. The CDR3 region is CASSRKDRGTDTQYF.

CDR3: CSVEPQDRVGAEQFF. This chain joins TRBV29-1 and TRBJ2-1; there is no DNA to check the TCRdb D call of TRBD1. The germline V gene has CDR1 SQVTM and CDR2 ANQGSEA. The length of the CDR3 is 15 residues.

V gene TRBV20-1 combines with J gene TRBJ2-3; the TRBD1 assignment by TCRdb is unverifiable without DNA. Germline V gives CDR1 DFQATT, CDR2 SNEGSKA (reference sequence). The CDR3 totals 12 residues. CDR3 sequence reads: CSAPGNTDTQYF.

This chain joins TRBV7-9 and TRBJ1-3. Per the germline V gene, CDR1 is SEHNR and CDR2 is FQNEAQ (reference sequence). The CDR3 consists of 18 residues. CDR3: CASSLMYRAELSGNTIYF.

V gene TRBV5-4 combines with J gene TRBJ2-7; no DNA is available, so the TRBD2 call from TCRdb remains unchecked. The germline V gene encodes CDR1 SGHNT and CDR2 YYREEE (reference sequence). The CDR3 has 14 residues. The chain's CDR3 is CASSLSRAGDEQYF. Variable domain in full (rest from reference TRBV5-4 and TRBJ2-7): ETGVTQSPTHLIKTRGQQVTLRCSSQSGHNTVSWYQQALGQGPQFIFQYYREEENGRGNFPPRFSGLQFPNYSSELNVNALELDDSALYLCASSLSRAGDEQYFGPGTRLTVT.

The rearrangement links TRBV28 to TRBJ2-3; TCRdb's D call of TRBD2 is untestable without DNA. This CDR3 comprises 16 residues. CDR1 and CDR2 from the germline V gene are MDHEN and SYDVKM. CDR3 protein: CASSLSGTSRTDTQYF.

The CDR3 spells CASSLGQTYSNQPQHF. V is TRBV5-5 and J is TRBJ1-5. The CDR3 contains 16 residues. CDR1 is SGHKS and CDR2 is YYEKEE in the germline V gene (reference sequence).

The chain is built from TRBV7-9 and TRBJ1-4. This CDR3 comprises 13 residues. CDR1 is SEHNR, CDR2 FQNEAQ, per germline (reference sequence). The CDR3 loop is CASSKDQHEKLFF.

The chain is built from TRBV29-1 and TRBJ2-1. This CDR3 is built from 14 residues. Per the germline V gene, CDR1 is SQVTM and CDR2 is ANQGSEA. The CDR3 region is CSVAGLGSYNEQFF.

This chain joins TRBV29-1 and TRBJ2-2; TCRdb's D call, TRBD1, is unchecked because there is no DNA. The germline gives CDR1 SQVTM, CDR2 ANQGSEA. The CDR3 loop spans 13 amino acids. CDR3: CSVTGTKTGELFF.

The rearrangement uses TRBV4-1 and TRBJ2-5; TCRdb returns TRBD1, unconfirmable since there is no DNA. Germline V gives CDR1 MGHRA, CDR2 YSYEKL. The CDR3 is 15 residues long. The CDR3 spells CASSQDTGKWETQYF.

The chain couples TRBV28 to TRBJ2-7; the TCRdb D gene call, TRBD2, has no DNA to confirm it. Germline CDR1 and CDR2: MDHEN and SYDVKM. CDR3 size: 16 residues. CDR3 protein: CASSFSAGLSLYEQYF.

The V call is TRBV6-5, the J call TRBJ2-3; TCRdb indicates TRBD2, and absent DNA this call remains unverified. Germline CDR1 reads MNHEY; CDR2 reads SVGAGI. The length of the CDR3 is 16 residues. The CDR3 sequence: CASSYHPSGGTDTQYF.

The CDR3 here is CASSFPGYQETQYF. The V and J genes are TRBV7-9 and TRBJ2-5. The CDR3 sequence is 14 residues long. CDR1 and CDR2 from the germline V gene are SEHNR and FQNEAQ (reference sequence).

The chain carries TRBV7-9 and TRBJ2-5; no DNA is available, so the TRBD2 call from TCRdb remains unchecked. Germline CDR1 and CDR2: SEHNR and FQNEAQ (reference sequence). There are 15 residues in the CDR3. CDR3 amino acids: CASSLVSSGQETQYF.

The J gene is TRBJ2-1, the V gene TRBV7-9; TCRdb's assignment of TRBD1 cannot be checked, as there is no DNA. The germline V gene encodes CDR1 SEHNR and CDR2 FQNEAQ (reference sequence). This CDR3 spans 16 amino acids. The CDR3 reads CASSSTGTGYYNEQFF.

The chain uses TRBV5-1 and TRBJ1-1; TCRdb's D call, TRBD1, is unchecked because there is no DNA. Germline V CDR1 and CDR2: SGHRS, YFSETQ. The CDR3 extends over 15 amino acids. CDR3 sequence reads: CASSLNLGGGTEAFF.

The V gene is TRBV7-9, the J gene TRBJ2-7; TCRdb designates TRBD1, a call that cannot be tested without DNA. CDR3 length: 16 amino acids. Germline CDR1 reads SEHNR; CDR2 reads FQNEAQ (reference sequence). CDR3: CASSRRTGVSTYEQYF.